This T cell receptor (beta chain) was identified during a study of Graves' ophthalmopathy and Graves' hyperthyroidism. Whole-study context: Peripheral blood was collected at initial diagnosis, before any treatment. General study points: It was with about 68% sensitivity and about 72% specificity that the model predicted ophthalmopathy progression.

This clonotype has more than one count but fewer than ten. Its antigen remains unidentified. Germline CDR1 ENHRY, CDR2 SYGVKD. V shed 1 base, J shed 1 base, and the junction held 19 bases outside the gene matches. The CDR3 totals 20 residues. Amplified TCR beta CDR3 regions were obtained using RNA transcripts as template. A first-round RT-PCR used HTBI primers, followed by a second-round multiplex PCR. Each CDR3 protein is one row after TCRdb ran MiXCR on the multiplex PCR reads. The table lists around 400,000 distinct CDR3 sequences, around 20% of them singletons. Sequencing was done on a sample of peripheral blood. This TCR derives from a woman aged 18-29 years with stable Graves' hyperthyroidism. The V and J genes are TRBV10-3 and TRBJ2-7; the match to TRBD1 covers 7 bases. CDR3 loop: CAISEYRPGQRLKNSYEQYF. CDR3 in DNA: TGTGCCATCAGTGAGTATAGGCCGGGACAGCGGTTAAAAAATTCCTACGAGCAGTACTTC.